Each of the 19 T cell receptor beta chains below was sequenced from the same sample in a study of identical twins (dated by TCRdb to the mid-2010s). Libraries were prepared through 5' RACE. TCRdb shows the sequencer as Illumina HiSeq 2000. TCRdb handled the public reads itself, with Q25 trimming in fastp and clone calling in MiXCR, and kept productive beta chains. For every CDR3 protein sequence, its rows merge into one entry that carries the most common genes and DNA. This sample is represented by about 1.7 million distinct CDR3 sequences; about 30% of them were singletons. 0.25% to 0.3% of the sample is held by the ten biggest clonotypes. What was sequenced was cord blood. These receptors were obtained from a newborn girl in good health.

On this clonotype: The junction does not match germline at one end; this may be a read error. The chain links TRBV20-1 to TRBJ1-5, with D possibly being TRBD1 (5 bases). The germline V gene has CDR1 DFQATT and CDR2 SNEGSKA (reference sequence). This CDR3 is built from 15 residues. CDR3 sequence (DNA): TGCAGTGCTAAGGTGACAGTAAATAGCAATCAGCCCCGGCATTTT. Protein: CSAKVTVNSNQPRHF.

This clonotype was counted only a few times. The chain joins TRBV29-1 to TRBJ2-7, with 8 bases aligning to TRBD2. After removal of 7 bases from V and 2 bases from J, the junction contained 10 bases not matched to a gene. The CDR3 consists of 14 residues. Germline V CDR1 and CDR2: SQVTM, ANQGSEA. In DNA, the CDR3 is TGCAGCGGGACATTAGCGGGGAGACCCTACGAGCAGTACTTC. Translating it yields CSGTLAGRPYEQYF.

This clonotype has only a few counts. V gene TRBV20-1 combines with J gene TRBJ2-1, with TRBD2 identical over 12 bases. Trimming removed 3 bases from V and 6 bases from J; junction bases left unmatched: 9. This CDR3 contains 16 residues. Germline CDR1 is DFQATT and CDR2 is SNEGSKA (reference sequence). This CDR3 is CSASPILAGGRNEQFF. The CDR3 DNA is TGCAGTGCTAGCCCCATACTAGCGGGGGGACGCAATGAGCAGTTCTTC.

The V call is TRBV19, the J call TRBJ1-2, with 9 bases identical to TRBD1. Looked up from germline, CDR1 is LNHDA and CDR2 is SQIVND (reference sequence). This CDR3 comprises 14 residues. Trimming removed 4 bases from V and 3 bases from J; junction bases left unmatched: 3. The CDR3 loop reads CASSTRTGDYGYTF. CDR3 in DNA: TGTGCCAGTAGTACCCGGACAGGGGACTATGGCTACACCTTC.

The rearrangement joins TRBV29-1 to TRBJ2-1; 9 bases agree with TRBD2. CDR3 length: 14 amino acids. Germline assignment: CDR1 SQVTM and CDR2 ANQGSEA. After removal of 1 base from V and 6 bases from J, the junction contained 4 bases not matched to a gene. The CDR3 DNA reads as TGCAGCGTTGAAGGCGGGAGGGCCCTCAATGAGCAGTTCTTC. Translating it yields CSVEGGRALNEQFF.

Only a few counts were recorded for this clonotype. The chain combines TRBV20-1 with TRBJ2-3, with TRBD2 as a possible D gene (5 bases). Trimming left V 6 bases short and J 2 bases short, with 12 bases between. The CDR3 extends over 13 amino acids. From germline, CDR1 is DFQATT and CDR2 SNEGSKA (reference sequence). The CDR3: CSAPTTPTDTQYF. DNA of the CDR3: TGCAGTGCCCCGACTACGCCCACAGATACGCAGTATTTT.

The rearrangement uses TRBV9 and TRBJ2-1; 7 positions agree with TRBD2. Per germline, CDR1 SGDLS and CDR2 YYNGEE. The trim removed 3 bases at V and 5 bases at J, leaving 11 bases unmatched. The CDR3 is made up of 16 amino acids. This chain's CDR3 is CASSETDRLANNEQFF. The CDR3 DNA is TGTGCCAGCAGCGAAACGGACCGACTAGCAAACAATGAGCAGTTCTTC.

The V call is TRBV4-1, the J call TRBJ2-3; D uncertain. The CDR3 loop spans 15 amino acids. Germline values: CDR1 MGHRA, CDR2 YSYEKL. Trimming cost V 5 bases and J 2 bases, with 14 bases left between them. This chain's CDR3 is CASSASLLPTDTQYF. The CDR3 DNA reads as TGCGCCAGCAGCGCGTCACTACTTCCCACAGATACGCAGTATTTT.

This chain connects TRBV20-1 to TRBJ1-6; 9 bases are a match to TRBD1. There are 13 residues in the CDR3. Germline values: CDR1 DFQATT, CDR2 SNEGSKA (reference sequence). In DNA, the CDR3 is TGCAGGGGGGGGACAGGGCCAAATGGACCCCTCCACTTT. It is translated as CRGGTGPNGPLHF.

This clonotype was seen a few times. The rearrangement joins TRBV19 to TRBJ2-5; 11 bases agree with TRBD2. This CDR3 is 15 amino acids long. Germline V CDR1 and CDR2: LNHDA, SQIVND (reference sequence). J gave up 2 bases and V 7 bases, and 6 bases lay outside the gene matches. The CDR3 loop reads CASKSSGGRQETQYF. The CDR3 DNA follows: TGTGCCAGTAAATCTAGCGGGGGGAGACAAGAGACCCAGTACTTC.

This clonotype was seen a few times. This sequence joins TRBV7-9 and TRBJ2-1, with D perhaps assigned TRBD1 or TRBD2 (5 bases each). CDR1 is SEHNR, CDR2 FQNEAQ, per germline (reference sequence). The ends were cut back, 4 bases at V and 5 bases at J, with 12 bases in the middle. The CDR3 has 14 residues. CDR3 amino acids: CASSYRDRNNEQFF. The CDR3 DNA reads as TGTGCCAGCAGCTACCGGGACCGTAACAATGAGCAGTTCTTC.

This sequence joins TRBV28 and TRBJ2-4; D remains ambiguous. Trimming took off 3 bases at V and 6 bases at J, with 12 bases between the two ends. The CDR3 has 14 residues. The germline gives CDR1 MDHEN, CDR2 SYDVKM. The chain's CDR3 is CASSLAGLGNIQYF. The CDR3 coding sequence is TGTGCCAGCAGTTTGGCCGGTTTAGGAAACATTCAGTACTTC.

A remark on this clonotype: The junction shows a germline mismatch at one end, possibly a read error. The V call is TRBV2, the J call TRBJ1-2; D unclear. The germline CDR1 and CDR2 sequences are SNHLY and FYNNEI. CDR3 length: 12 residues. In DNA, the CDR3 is TGTGCCAGCTCAACTGCTAACTATGGCTACATCTTC. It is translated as CASSTANYGYIF.

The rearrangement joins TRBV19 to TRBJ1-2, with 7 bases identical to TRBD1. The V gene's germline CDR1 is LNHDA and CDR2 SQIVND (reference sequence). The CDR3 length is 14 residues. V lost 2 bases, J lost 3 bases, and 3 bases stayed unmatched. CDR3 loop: CASSIKQGHYGYTF. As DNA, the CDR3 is TGTGCCAGTAGTATAAAACAGGGGCACTATGGCTACACCTTC.

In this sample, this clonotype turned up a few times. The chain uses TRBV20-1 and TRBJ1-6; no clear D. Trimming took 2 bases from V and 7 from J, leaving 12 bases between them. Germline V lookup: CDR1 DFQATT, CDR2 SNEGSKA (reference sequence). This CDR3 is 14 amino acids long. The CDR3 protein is CSARPPGGNSPLHF. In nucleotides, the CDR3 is TGCAGTGCTAGACCCCCTGGCGGGAATTCACCCCTCCACTTT.

The CDR3 loop is CASSYGRRETQYF. CDR3 coding DNA: TGCGCCAGCAGCTACGGCAGGCGAGAGACCCAGTACTTC. The chain combines TRBV5-1 with TRBJ2-7; D is uncertain. The end of the DNA is better explained by TRBJ2-5, so the J call may be wrong. This CDR3 region has 13 residues. CDR1 and CDR2 from the germline V gene are SGHRS and YFSETQ.

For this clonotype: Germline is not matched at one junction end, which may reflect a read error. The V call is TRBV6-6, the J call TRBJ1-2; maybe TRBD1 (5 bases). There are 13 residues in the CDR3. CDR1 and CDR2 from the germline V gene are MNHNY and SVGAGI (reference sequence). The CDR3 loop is CASSYVGGYGYTF. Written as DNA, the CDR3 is TGTGCCAGTAGTTACGTTGGGGGCTATGGCTACACCTTC.

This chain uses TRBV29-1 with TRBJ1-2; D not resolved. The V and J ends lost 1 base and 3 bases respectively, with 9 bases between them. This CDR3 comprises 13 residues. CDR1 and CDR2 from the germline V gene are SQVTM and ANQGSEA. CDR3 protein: CSVEVVGDYGYTF. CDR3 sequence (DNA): TGCAGCGTTGAAGTGGTCGGAGACTATGGCTACACCTTC.

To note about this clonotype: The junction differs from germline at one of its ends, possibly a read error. The CDR3 DNA reads as TGTGCCGGCAGTCCGCGACAGGGGGGGTCACCCCTCCACTTT. As protein: CAGSPRQGGSPLHF. The V gene is TRBV27, the J gene TRBJ1-6, with 9 nucleotides matching TRBD1. The CDR3 sequence is 14 residues long. Germline values: CDR1 MNHEY, CDR2 SMNVEV (reference sequence).